This TCR beta chain appears in the sequencing data of a study of T cells expressing NK-cell markers. TCRdb re-called the 5' RACE reads and shows each CDR3 protein once, DNA omitted. In total, the table holds 150,000 to 180,000 distinct CDR3 sequences. The CDR3 loop spans 15 amino acids. CDR1 is DFQATT and CDR2 is SNEGSKA in the germline V gene (reference sequence). The TCR sequence derives from a woman aged 45 to 65 in good health. Material for sequencing was blood T cells: a sorted CD56 or NKG2C T cell subset, CD4+ or CD8+ T cells, or bulk PBMC T cells (not recorded which). The chain recombines TRBV20-1 with TRBJ2-1; TCRdb calls TRBD2, which cannot be checked without DNA. CDR3 amino acids: CSGIVLTSAEHEQFF.